This entry lists 14 T cell receptor beta chains sequenced from one sample in a study of cytomegalovirus exposure and HLA in healthy donors. The PCR ran on 60 Vbeta and 13 Jbeta primers. Clones were read by immunoSEQ multiplex PCR, and TCRdb kept only the in-frame ones, dropping some. The sample yields some 140,000 clones, over 60% seen once. Sequencing used PBMCs. The receptors were gathered from a female donor in good health and CMV-seropositive.

This chain links TRBV28 with TRBJ1-1, with 9 bases matching TRBD1. Germline-derived CDR1 and CDR2 are MDHEN and SYDVKM. The CDR3 runs to 14 residues. The J segment lost 11 bases and the V segment lost 6 bases, leaving 13 bases of the junction unmatched. The CDR3 nucleotides read TGTGCCAGCAGACGTACAGGGGGCGGGATTGGGGCTTTCTTT. Translation: CASRRTGGGIGAFF.

The gene calls are TRBV19 and TRBJ2-5, with D unclear. V was cut by 3 bases and J by 5 bases, with 13 bases left in between. Germline CDR1 is LNHDA and CDR2 is SQIVND (reference sequence). The CDR3 is made up of 14 amino acids. The CDR3 loop is CASSMDGARETQYF. DNA of the CDR3: TGTGCCAGTAGTATGGATGGTGCCAGGGAGACCCAGTACTTC.

The J gene is TRBJ1-4, the V gene TRBV30; weak D call: TRBD1 (6 bases). With 2 bases removed from V and 8 bases from J, the gap between germline ends came to 15 bases. Germline-derived CDR1 and CDR2 are GTSNPN and SVGIG (reference sequence). This CDR3 is built from 14 residues. The DNA for the CDR3 is TGTGCCTGGAGTCACCAGGGGCAGGAAGAAAAACTGTTTTTT. Protein sequence: CAWSHQGQEEKLFF.

The chain employs TRBV18 and TRBJ1-1; tentative D call: TRBD1 (5 bases). The CDR3 runs 15 residues. The V end was cut by 3 bases, the J end by 2 bases, with 13 bases between. Germline loops: CDR1 KGHSH, CDR2 LQKENI. CDR3 residues: CASSPGLNTNTEAFF. As DNA, the CDR3 is TGTGCCAGCTCACCGGGACTTAACACAAACACTGAAGCTTTCTTT.

The chain has TRBV6-1 and TRBJ2-1; 13 bases are shared with TRBD2. Germline V CDR1 and CDR2: MNHNS, SASEGT. The ends lost 7 bases at V and 8 bases at J; junction bases unmatched: 5. The CDR3 has 14 residues. The CDR3 DNA reads TGTGCCAGCACCCGACTAGCGGGAGGCGATGAGCAGTTCTTC. It encodes CASTRLAGGDEQFF.

The chain combines TRBV23-1 with TRBJ2-7; 8 bases are shared with TRBD1. TRBV23-1 is an open reading frame, and its role is uncertain. V dropped 2 bases and J dropped 1; count of bases not matched to a gene: 10. The CDR3 consists of 17 residues. DNA of the CDR3: TGCGCCAGCAGTCAAAAAGGCTGGGACAGGACATCCTACGAGCAGTACTTC. The encoded protein is CASSQKGWDRTSYEQYF.

The gene calls are TRBV7-9 and TRBJ1-2, with no clear D. The CDR3 has 14 residues. Trimming stripped 1 base from V and 8 bases from J, with 14 bases between. The germline V gene encodes CDR1 SEHNR and CDR2 FQNEAQ (reference sequence). The CDR3 DNA sequence: TGTGCCAGCAGCTTAGTGGCGGGAAGAGCCGGCTACACCTTC. This codes for CASSLVAGRAGYTF.

The chain employs TRBV5-1 and TRBJ2-7, with D tentatively TRBD2 (7 bases). The CDR3 has 16 residues. Per germline, CDR1 SGHRS and CDR2 YFSETQ. The ends were cut back, 4 bases at V and 4 bases at J, with 21 bases in the middle. The CDR3 region is CASSPPVGGGQYEQYF. CDR3 DNA: TGCGCCAGCAGCCCCCCCGTGGGAGGGGGTCAGTACGAGCAGTACTTC.

This clone was seen just once. V is TRBV19 and J is TRBJ2-4; 11 bases agree with TRBD1. This CDR3 comprises 14 residues. Trimming at V came to 3 bases and at J to 7 bases, leaving 2 bases not matched to a gene. CDR1 LNHDA and CDR2 SQIVND come from the germline V gene (reference sequence). For the CDR3, the DNA is TGTGCCAGTAGTATCGGGACAGGGGGGAACATTCAGTACTTC. Translation: CASSIGTGGNIQYF. The entire variable domain, with the rest obtained from reference TRBV19 and TRBJ2-4, is as follows: DGGITQSPKYLFRKEGQNVTLSCEQNLNHDAMYWYRQDPGQGLRLIYYSQIVNDFQKGDIAEGYSVSREKKESFPLTVTSAQKNPTAFYLCASSIGTGGNIQYFGAGTRLSVL.

The chain couples TRBV30 to TRBJ1-1; TRBD1 is a possible D gene (5 bases). The CDR3 is made up of 13 amino acids. V was trimmed by 4 bases and J by 4 bases, leaving 13 bases between them. Per the germline V gene, CDR1 is GTSNPN and CDR2 is SVGIG (reference sequence). The CDR3 coding sequence is TGTGCCTGGAATTGGGGGGGTGGCACTGAAGCTTTCTTT. Encoded protein: CAWNWGGGTEAFF. Full variable domain (remainder filled in from reference TRBV30 and TRBJ1-1): SQTIHQWPATLVQPVGSPLSLECTVEGTSNPNLYWYRQAAGRGLQLLFYSVGIGQISSEVPQNLSASRPQDRQFILSSKKLLLSDSGFYLCAWNWGGGTEAFFGQGTRLTVV.

The genes are TRBV6-5 and TRBJ1-2; 8 bases are a match to TRBD1. This CDR3 spans 14 amino acids. V dropped 8 bases and J dropped 4; count of bases not matched to a gene: 9. Germline V CDR1 and CDR2: MNHEY, SVGAGI. In nucleotides, the CDR3 is TGTGCCAGCGGTTCGGCAGGGGGCCTCTATGGCTACACCTTC. Its translation is CASGSAGGLYGYTF.

This sequence joins TRBV5-4 and TRBJ2-5; D may be TRBD2 (6 bases). Germline assignment: CDR1 SGHNT and CDR2 YYREEE (reference sequence). V dropped 0 bases and J dropped 1 base, with 10 bases sitting between them. This CDR3 comprises 15 residues. Here the CDR3 DNA reads TGTGCCAGCAGCTTGGGGGACTTATCCCAAGAGACCCAGTACTTC. This gives the protein CASSLGDLSQETQYF.

The V gene is TRBV28, the J gene TRBJ1-5; perhaps TRBD1 as D (5 bases). Germline assignment: CDR1 MDHEN and CDR2 SYDVKM. The CDR3 has 16 amino acids. V was shortened by 6 bases and J by 0 bases, with 15 bases between the two germline ends. The CDR3 DNA sequence: TGTGCCAGCAGGGTAACAGGCCTTTATAGCAATCAGCCCCAGCATTTT. Protein: CASRVTGLYSNQPQHF.

This clone was seen only once. The chain joins TRBV6-6 to TRBJ1-4; no clear D. Trimming shortened V by 6 bases and J by 7 bases, and 12 bases separated the two germline ends. The CDR3 totals 13 residues. Germline V gene data show CDR1 as MNHNY and CDR2 as SVGAGI (reference sequence). As DNA, the CDR3 is TGTGCCAGCAGAGACGCAGCGGGTGAAAAACTGTTTTTT. As protein: CASRDAAGEKLFF.